The 24 T cell receptor beta chains given below trace back to one sample, sequenced in a study of CD8+ T cells in alopecia areata. Extraction and reverse transcription of RNA yielded cDNA as the sequencing template. Some clones are missing from TCRdb's copy, which holds only in-frame ones; the method was immunoSEQ multiplex PCR. Here the sample spans 130,000 to 150,000 clones, roughly 46% being singletons. The source was CD4+ T cells sorted from blood, collected at week 0. The receptors stem from a human donor with alopecia areata.

This clone has only a few counts. The chain joins TRBV6-1 to TRBJ2-1, with TRBD2 matching 9 bases. The CDR3 is made up of 15 amino acids. Germline CDR1 is MNHNS and CDR2 is SASEGT. The V gene end was trimmed by 6 bases and the J gene end by 0 bases; junction bases not matched to a gene: 3. The CDR3 DNA reads as TGTGCCAGCAGCCTTAGCGGGGGCTCCTACAATGAGCAGTTCTTC. Translating it yields CASSLSGGSYNEQFF.

The V gene is TRBV4-1, the J gene TRBJ2-2; either TRBD1 or TRBD2 may supply D (5 bases each). This CDR3 spans 17 amino acids. CDR1 is MGHRA, CDR2 YSYEKL, per germline. The ends were cut back, 4 bases at V and 8 bases at J, with 23 bases in the middle. CDR3 sequence reads: CASSPSPRRDPVGELFF. DNA of the CDR3: TGCGCCAGCAGCCCCTCCCCCCGCAGGGACCCCGTTGGGGAGCTGTTTTTT.

The rearrangement links TRBV29-1 to TRBJ2-1; TRBD1 matches 9 bases. This CDR3 spans 11 amino acids. The V gene's germline CDR1 is SQVTM and CDR2 ANQGSEA. V shed 4 bases, J shed 12 bases, and the junction held 4 bases outside the gene matches. The CDR3 loop is CSVGDRAAQFF. The CDR3 DNA reads TGCAGCGTTGGGGACAGGGCTGCGCAGTTCTTC.

A single count supports this clone. The chain joins TRBV27 to TRBJ2-5; no definite D call. Germline assignment: CDR1 MNHEY and CDR2 SMNVEV (reference sequence). Trimming shortened V by 9 bases and J by 3 bases, and 14 bases separated the two germline ends. The CDR3 totals 13 residues. CDR3 loop: CARARTSKETQYF. CDR3 sequence (DNA): TGTGCCAGGGCCCGGACCTCGAAAGAGACCCAGTACTTC.

This chain connects TRBV4-1 to TRBJ2-5; D is undetermined. The CDR3 totals 16 residues. Germline V gene sequence: CDR1 MGHRA, CDR2 YSYEKL. V gave up 3 bases and J gave up 5 bases, with 19 bases separating them. CDR3 DNA: TGCGCCAGCAGCCACCGTAAAGCAGGAGTGGGGGAGACCCAGTACTTC. Its protein is CASSHRKAGVGETQYF.

For the CDR3, the DNA is TGTGCCAGCAGTCCCTCCAAACTGAGCTATAGCAATCAGCCCCAGCATTTT. Protein product: CASSPSKLSYSNQPQHF. The J gene is TRBJ1-5, the V gene TRBV27; D is unclear. The CDR3 consists of 17 residues. Germline-derived CDR1 and CDR2 are MNHEY and SMNVEV (reference sequence). Trimming stripped 5 bases from V and 0 bases from J, with 17 bases between.

V usage is TRBV15 and J usage is TRBJ2-3, with 9 bases aligning to TRBD1. The CDR3 has 16 amino acids. From germline, CDR1 is LNHNV and CDR2 YYDKDF (reference sequence). The V gene end was trimmed by 1 base and the J gene end by 0 bases; junction bases not matched to a gene: 2. CDR3 sequence: CATSRGGQGSTDTQYF. The CDR3, as DNA: TGTGCCACCAGCAGAGGGGGACAGGGAAGCACAGATACGCAGTATTTT.

This sequence joins TRBV9 and TRBJ1-5; D gene uncertain. The CDR3 length is 14 residues. Between the trimmed V and J ends, which lost 0 bases and 3 bases, there was a span of 7 bases. CDR1 and CDR2 (germline): SGDLS, YYNGEE. DNA of the CDR3: TGTGCCAGCAGCGTAGGGGGAAACAATCAGCCCCAGCATTTT. Translating it yields CASSVGGNNQPQHF.

The chain recombines TRBV4-1 with TRBJ2-3; D unclear. Per the germline V gene, CDR1 is MGHRA and CDR2 is YSYEKL. V was cut by 4 bases and J by 2 bases, with 13 bases left in between. CDR3 length equals 15 residues. The CDR3 sequence is CASSPFSLNTDTQYF. CDR3 bases: TGCGCCAGCAGCCCCTTCTCCTTAAACACAGATACGCAGTATTTT.

The table lists this clone with a few counts. The rearrangement joins TRBV29-1 to TRBJ1-1; 7 nucleotides agree with TRBD1. The CDR3 totals 11 residues. Per germline, CDR1 SQVTM and CDR2 ANQGSEA. The V gene end was trimmed by 6 bases and the J gene end by 4 bases; junction bases not matched to a gene: 2. The CDR3: CSVRQGTEAFF. CDR3 DNA: TGCAGCGTAAGACAGGGCACTGAAGCTTTCTTT. Looking up the rest from reference TRBV29-1 and TRBJ1-1 gives the full variable domain: SAVISQKPSRDICQRGTSLTIQCQVDSQVTMMFWYRQQPGQSLTLIATANQGSEATYESGFVIDKFPISRPNLTFSTLTVSNMSPEDSSIYLCSVRQGTEAFFGQGTRLTVV.

This chain links TRBV7-9 with TRBJ1-1, with 7 bases identical to TRBD1. The V gene end was trimmed by 1 base and the J gene end by 1 base; junction bases not matched to a gene: 6. CDR1 SEHNR and CDR2 FQNEAQ come from the germline V gene (reference sequence). CDR3 length: 16 residues. The CDR3 loop is CASSLVPGQRNTEAFF. DNA for the CDR3: TGTGCCAGCAGCTTAGTCCCGGGACAGAGGAACACTGAAGCTTTCTTT.

This rearrangement joins TRBV30 to TRBJ1-4; D gene uncertain. CDR3 length equals 13 residues. Germline V gene lookup returns CDR1 GTSNPN and CDR2 SVGIG (reference sequence). The V and J ends lost 1 base and 4 bases respectively, with 7 bases between them. This CDR3 reads CAWSGQRNEKLFF. The CDR3, as DNA: TGTGCCTGGAGTGGACAACGTAATGAAAAACTGTTTTTT.

The rearrangement joins TRBV5-6 to TRBJ1-5; D gene uncertain. Trimming took 7 bases from V and 0 from J, leaving 11 bases between them. From germline, CDR1 is SGHDT and CDR2 YYEEEE. The CDR3 length is 14 residues. As DNA, the CDR3 is TGTGCCAGCCCGCCGACGGTTAGCAATCAGCCCCAGCATTTT. It translates to CASPPTVSNQPQHF.

This clone occurred once. This rearrangement joins TRBV10-3 to TRBJ1-2; D is possibly TRBD1 (6 bases). The V and J ends lost 5 bases and 4 bases respectively, with 14 bases between them. This CDR3 region has 14 residues. The V gene's germline CDR1 is ENHRY and CDR2 SYGVKD. CDR3: CAISKIGGAYGYTF. CDR3 coding DNA: TGTGCCATCAGTAAAATAGGGGGTGCCTATGGCTACACCTTC.

The chain employs TRBV30 and TRBJ1-3; 8 bases line up with TRBD1. With V trimmed by 4 bases and J by 2 bases, 1 base remained unmatched. This CDR3 region has 13 residues. CDR1 GTSNPN and CDR2 SVGIG come from the germline V gene (reference sequence). CDR3 loop: CAWTTGAGNTIYF. The CDR3 DNA reads as TGTGCCTGGACGACAGGGGCTGGAAACACCATATATTTT.

The V gene is TRBV25-1, the J gene TRBJ2-5; D ambiguous. This CDR3 contains 14 residues. The germline V gene has CDR1 MGHDK and CDR2 SYGVNS. Between the trimmed V and J ends, which lost 4 bases and 5 bases, there was a span of 14 bases. CDR3 in DNA: TGTGCCAGCAGTGTCAGCCCTGGGCAGGAGACCCAGTACTTC. It is translated as CASSVSPGQETQYF.

This chain connects TRBV29-1 to TRBJ1-1; D not resolved. Trimming stripped 7 bases from V and 0 bases from J, with 21 bases between. CDR3 length: 16 amino acids. The germline V gene encodes CDR1 SQVTM and CDR2 ANQGSEA. CDR3 in amino acids: CSGQRPGTVMNTEAFF. The CDR3 region has the DNA TGCAGCGGCCAACGGCCCGGCACGGTGATGAACACTGAAGCTTTCTTT.

The chain couples TRBV28 to TRBJ1-2; no clear D. Per germline, CDR1 MDHEN and CDR2 SYDVKM. CDR3 length equals 16 residues. Trimming cost V 6 bases and J 5 bases, with 22 bases left between them. The CDR3 bases are TGTGCCAGCAGGTCAGCGACCCACCTATTAAGATATGGCTACACCTTC. Translating gives CASRSATHLLRYGYTF.

The chain links TRBV15 to TRBJ2-3; 10 positions agree with TRBD2. CDR1 LNHNV and CDR2 YYDKDF come from the germline V gene (reference sequence). This CDR3 comprises 16 residues. Germline trimming cut 3 bases from V and 0 bases from J; bases unmatched to any gene: 3. The CDR3 reads CATSRGTSVSTDTQYF. The CDR3 DNA follows: TGTGCCACCAGCAGGGGGACTAGCGTCAGCACAGATACGCAGTATTTT.

The chain recombines TRBV5-1 with TRBJ2-3, with D perhaps being TRBD1 or TRBD2 (5 bases each). V shed 1 base and J shed 4 bases, with 16 bases lying between them. Germline CDR1 reads SGHRS; CDR2 reads YFSETQ. The CDR3 sequence is 16 residues long. CDR3 nucleotides: TGCGCCAGCAGCTTGTCGGGGCAGGGAATGGCAGATACGCAGTATTTT. Translating it yields CASSLSGQGMADTQYF.

This clone has only a few counts. The rearrangement links TRBV29-1 to TRBJ2-7; tentative D call: TRBD2 (5 bases). Germline CDR1 SQVTM, CDR2 ANQGSEA. The CDR3 contains 12 residues. V shed 5 bases and J shed 3 bases, with 11 bases lying between them. In nucleotides, the CDR3 is TGCAGCGTTTCCCGGGAAGGCTACGAGCAGTACTTC. This sequence encodes CSVSREGYEQYF.

J is TRBJ2-5 and V is TRBV4-2; 9 bases are shared with TRBD2. The germline V gene has CDR1 LGHNA and CDR2 YNFKEQ. V lost 4 bases to trimming and J lost 2 bases; unmatched junction nucleotides: 5. CDR3 size: 15 residues. The CDR3 here is CASSPMTSGQETQYF. The CDR3 DNA reads TGTGCCAGCAGCCCGATGACTAGCGGACAAGAGACCCAGTACTTC.

The gene calls are TRBV30 and TRBJ1-2; D not resolved. V shed 5 bases and J shed 8 bases, with 12 bases lying between them. Germline loops: CDR1 GTSNPN, CDR2 SVGIG (reference sequence). This CDR3 comprises 11 residues. The DNA of the CDR3 is TGTGCCTGGCACCGCCGTCTGGGCTACACCTTC. It specifies CAWHRRLGYTF.

Only a few counts were recorded for this clone. This sequence joins TRBV5-1 and TRBJ2-2; a possible D gene is TRBD1 (5 bases). This CDR3 has 15 residues. V was cut by 0 bases and J by 2 bases, with 8 bases left in between. Germline CDR1 SGHRS, CDR2 YFSETQ. The CDR3 loop is CASSLAQGNTGELFF. CDR3 DNA: TGCGCCAGCAGCTTGGCTCAGGGCAACACCGGGGAGCTGTTTTTT.